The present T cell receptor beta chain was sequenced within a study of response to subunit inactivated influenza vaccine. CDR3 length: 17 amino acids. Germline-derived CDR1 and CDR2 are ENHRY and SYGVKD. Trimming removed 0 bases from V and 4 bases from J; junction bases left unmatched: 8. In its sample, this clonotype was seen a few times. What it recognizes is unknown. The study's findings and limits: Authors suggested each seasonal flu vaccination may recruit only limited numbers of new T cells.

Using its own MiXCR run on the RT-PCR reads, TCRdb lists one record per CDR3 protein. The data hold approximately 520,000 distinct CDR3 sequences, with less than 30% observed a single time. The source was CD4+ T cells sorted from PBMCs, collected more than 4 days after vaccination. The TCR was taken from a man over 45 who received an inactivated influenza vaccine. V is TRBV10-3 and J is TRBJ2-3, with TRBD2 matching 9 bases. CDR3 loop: CAISESGLAGVADTQYF. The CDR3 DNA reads TGTGCCATCAGTGAGTCGGGGTTAGCGGGAGTAGCAGATACGCAGTATTTT.